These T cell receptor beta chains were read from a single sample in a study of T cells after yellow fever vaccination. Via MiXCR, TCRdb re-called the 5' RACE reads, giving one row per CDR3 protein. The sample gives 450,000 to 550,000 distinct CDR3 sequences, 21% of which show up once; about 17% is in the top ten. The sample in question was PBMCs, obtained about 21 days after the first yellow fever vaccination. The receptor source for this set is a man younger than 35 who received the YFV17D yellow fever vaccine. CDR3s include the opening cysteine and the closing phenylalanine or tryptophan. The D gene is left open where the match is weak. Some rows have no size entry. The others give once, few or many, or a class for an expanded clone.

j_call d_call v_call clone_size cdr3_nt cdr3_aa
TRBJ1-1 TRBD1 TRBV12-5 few TGTGCTAGTGGTTTGTTAGGGACAGGGAACACTGAAGCTTTCTTT CASGLLGTGNTEAFF
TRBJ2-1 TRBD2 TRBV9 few TGTGCCAGCACCCCTGGGGGGGGGGTCTCCTACAATGAGCAGTTCTTC CASTPGGGVSYNEQFF
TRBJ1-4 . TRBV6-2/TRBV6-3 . TGTGCCGGACGTCGGCCAGGGACGAATGAAAAACTGTTTTTT CAGRRPGTNEKLFF
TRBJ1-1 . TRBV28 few TGTGCCAGCAGTTACGCTTTTGAAGCTTTCTTT CASSYAFEAFF
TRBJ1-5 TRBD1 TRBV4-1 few TGCGCCAGCAGCCGCGGACAGGGGCGGGGGCAGCCCCAGCATTTT CASSRGQGRGQPQHF
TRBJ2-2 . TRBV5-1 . TGCGCCACAGGCCCTGGGTGGAACACCGGGGAGCTGTTTTTT CATGPGWNTGELFF
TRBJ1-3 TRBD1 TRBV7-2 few TGTGCCAGCAGCTTAACAGGGGAGAAATCCTCTGGAAACACCATATATTTT CASSLTGEKSSGNTIYF
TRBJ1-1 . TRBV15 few TGTGCCACCAGCGTAGGATTAGGGGCTGAAGCTTTCTTT CATSVGLGAEAFF
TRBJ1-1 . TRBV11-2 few TGTGCCAGCACCCGTTCCCAGGGGAACACTGAAGCTTTCTTT CASTRSQGNTEAFF
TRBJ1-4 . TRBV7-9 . TGTGCCAGCAGCTCCCGACGGGACGAAGAAAAACTGTTTTTT CASSSRRDEEKLFF
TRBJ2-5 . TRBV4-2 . TGTGCCAGCAGCCAAGAAGCAGGCAGCAGAGAGACCCAGTACTTC CASSQEAGSRETQYF
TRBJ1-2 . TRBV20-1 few TGCAGTGCTAAGCAGGACAGCTTAAACTATGGCTACACCTTC CSAKQDSLNYGYTF
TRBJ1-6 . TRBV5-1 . TGCGCCAGCAGCTTGATGGAGGGGACGAATTCACCCCTCCACTTT CASSLMEGTNSPLHF
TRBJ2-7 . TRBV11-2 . TGTGCCAGCAGCCCTAATGTGGGGCTGGGCGAGCAGCACTTC CASSPNVGLGEQHF
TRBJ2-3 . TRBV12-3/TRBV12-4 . TGTGCCAGCAGTAAGGACAGAAGCACAGATACGCAGTATTTT CASSKDRSTDTQYF
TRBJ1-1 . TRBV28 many TGTGCCAGCAGTTCCTCAAGGGAGGGAGGTTTAGCTTTCTTT CASSSSREGGLAFF
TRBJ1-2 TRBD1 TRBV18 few TGTGCCAGCTCACCTACGACAGGGGTTCATGGCTACACCTTC CASSPTTGVHGYTF
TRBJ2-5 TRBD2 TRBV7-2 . TGTGCCAGCAGCCGGCGGGCGGGGGGCCAAGAGACCCAGTACTTC CASSRRAGGQETQYF
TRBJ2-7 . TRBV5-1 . TGCGCCAGCAGCTTGGAAGGGCGTTGGGAGCAGTACTTC CASSLEGRWEQYF
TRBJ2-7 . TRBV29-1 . TGCAGCGTGGGAGGGGGAGAGAATACCTACGAGCAGTACTTC CSVGGGENTYEQYF
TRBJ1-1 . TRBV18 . TGTGCCAGCTCACCTCCGCGGGGGGTCCCTGAAGCTTTCTTT CASSPPRGVPEAFF
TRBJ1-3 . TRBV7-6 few TGTGCCAGCAGCCCATTGAGGGACGGGGGAAACACCATATATTTT CASSPLRDGGNTIYF
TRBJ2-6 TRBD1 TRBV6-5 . TGTGCCAGCAGTTACTCAGGGACAGGGTTCTCTGGGGCCAACGTCCTGACTTTC CASSYSGTGFSGANVLTF
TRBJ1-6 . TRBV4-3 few TGCGCCAGCAGCCAAGATTTAGCCCGTCCCCAGGGTTCACCCCTCCACTTT CASSQDLARPQGSPLHF
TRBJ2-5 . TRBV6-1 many TGTGCCAGCAGTAAGGGGACAGTGGGGGGAGAGACCCAGTACTTC CASSKGTVGGETQYF
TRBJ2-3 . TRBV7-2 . TGTGCCAGCAGCTTAGTGGGGGCCAGGACAGATACGCAGTATTTT CASSLVGARTDTQYF
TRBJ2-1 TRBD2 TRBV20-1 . TGCAGTGCTCGCGGGGGGGCCCCTTACAATGAGCAGTTCTTC CSARGGAPYNEQFF
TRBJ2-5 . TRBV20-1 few TGCAGTGCGCGTGTGGGGCTAGGCGAGACCCAGTACTTC CSARVGLGETQYF
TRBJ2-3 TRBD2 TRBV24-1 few TGTGCCACCAGTGCCGGGACTAGCGGGGGGGCTGGAGATACGCAGTATTTT CATSAGTSGGAGDTQYF
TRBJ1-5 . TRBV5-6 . TGTGCCAGCAGCTTGTTCGACAGGAGCAATCAGCCCCAGCATTTT CASSLFDRSNQPQHF
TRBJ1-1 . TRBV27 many TGTGCCAGCGGGTCCCAGGACAACACTGAAGCTTTCTTT CASGSQDNTEAFF
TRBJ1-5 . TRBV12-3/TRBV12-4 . TGTGCCAGCAGTTTTGGGGGCGGGAGGCAGCCCCAGCATTTT CASSFGGGRQPQHF
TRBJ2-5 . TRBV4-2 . TGTGCCAGCAGCCAGCCTCACTCGGCTCCCCAAGAGACCCAGTACTTC CASSQPHSAPQETQYF
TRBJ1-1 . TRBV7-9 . TGTGCCAGCAGCTTAAGAAGCAGGGACACTGAAGCTTTCTTT CASSLRSRDTEAFF
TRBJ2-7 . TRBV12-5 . TGTGCTAGTGGTTTCTTTTCTTCCTACGAGCAGTACTTC CASGFFSSYEQYF
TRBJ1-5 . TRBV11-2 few TGTGCCAGCGGCAGAGGTTTAGATCAGCCCCAGCATTTT CASGRGLDQPQHF
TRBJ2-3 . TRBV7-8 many TGTGCCAGCAGATTACCGGGCTCTGATACGCAGTATTTT CASRLPGSDTQYF
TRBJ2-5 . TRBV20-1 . TGCAGTGCCCTTTGGGAGACCCAGTACTTC CSALWETQYF
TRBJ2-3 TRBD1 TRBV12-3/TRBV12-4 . TGTGCCAGCAGTTTAACCCAGGGGGCAAGGACAGATACGCAGTATTTT CASSLTQGARTDTQYF
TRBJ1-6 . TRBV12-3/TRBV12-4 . TGTGCCAGCAGCCTAACAGTTAGCGGTTCACCCCTCCACTTT CASSLTVSGSPLHF